This TCR beta chain was recorded in a study of tumor-infiltrating lymphocytes in primary liver carcinoma. The germline V gene has CDR1 MNHEY and CDR2 SVGAGI. V was shortened by 5 bases and J by 5 bases, with 15 bases between the two germline ends. The CDR3 has 14 residues. TCR beta cDNA came from approximately 490 ng total RNA, primed with a constant-region primer. Modified slightly, ARM-PCR produced TCR beta libraries over three nested multiplex PCR rounds. Investigators reported that the first two PCR rounds, at roughly 10 cycles each, used TRBV1-TRBV30 forward primers with a C-beta reverse primer. TCRdb processed the multiplex PCR reads anew with MiXCR; each CDR3 protein has one entry. The table includes approximately 320,000 distinct CDR3 sequences, around 50% detected once. Extraction also yielded germline DNA, while blood RNA was obtained from unsorted whole blood. Patients had chronic HBV infection and were treatment-naive.

This clonotype turned up a few times. This rearrangement joins TRBV6-5 to TRBJ2-5; D unresolved. The receptor was derived from a woman under 40 with primary liver carcinoma and hepatitis B virus infection. Sequenced input: peripheral blood. CDR3 DNA sequence: TGTGCCAGCAGTGTCAGTTCCTTGGGGGAGACCCAGTACTTC. Translation gives CASSVSSLGETQYF.